The rows below give T cell receptor beta chains drawn from one sample of a study of HIV-infected children after antiretroviral therapy interruption. Each CDR3 protein is one row after TCRdb ran MiXCR on the 3' RACE reads. The table lists 30,000 to 50,000 distinct CDR3 sequences, 5% to 8% of them singletons, with approximately 1% in the top ten. The sample here was CD45RA+ CD4+ T cells from PBMCs, pooled from several time points, taken from a donor given antiretroviral therapy, either interrupted or continuous. The origin of the receptors is a pool of human donors with HIV. CDR3s include the opening cysteine and the closing phenylalanine or tryptophan. Fields, in order: D gene, V gene, J gene, clone size, CDR3 DNA, CDR3 protein. D genes are given only for firm matches. The size entry is marked missing in some rows and otherwise reads once, few, many or a size class.

d_gene: NA; v_gene: TRBV6-5; j_gene: TRBJ1-1; abundance: many; CDR3nt: TGTGCCAGCAGTGATGCGGAGGGTAGCACAGAAGTCTTCTTT; CDR3aa: CASSDAEGSTEVFF
d_gene: NA; v_gene: TRBV7-8; j_gene: TRBJ2-1; abundance: few; CDR3nt: TGTGCCAGCATCGGGATTCGGGGGACGGGGGAGCAGTTCTTC; CDR3aa: CASIGIRGTGEQFF
d_gene: TRBD2; v_gene: TRBV12-3/TRBV12-4; j_gene: TRBJ2-1; abundance: few; CDR3nt: TGTGCCAGCAGTCTAGCGGGGGCGAGTGAGCAGTTCTTC; CDR3aa: CASSLAGASEQFF
d_gene: TRBD1; v_gene: TRBV25-1; j_gene: TRBJ2-7; abundance: many; CDR3nt: TGTGCCAGCAGTGATCTAGGGGGACAGTTCCCGTACGAGCAGTACTTC; CDR3aa: CASSDLGGQFPYEQYF
d_gene: TRBD1; v_gene: TRBV28; j_gene: TRBJ2-2; abundance: NA; CDR3nt: TGTGCCAGCAGTTTGGGGGACAGGGCTAGCGGGGAGCTGTTTTTT; CDR3aa: CASSLGDRASGELFF
d_gene: NA; v_gene: TRBV12-3/TRBV12-4; j_gene: TRBJ2-7; abundance: many; CDR3nt: TGTGCCAGCAGATCCCGGGGCTCCTACGAGCAGTACTTC; CDR3aa: CASRSRGSYEQYF
d_gene: TRBD2; v_gene: TRBV11-3; j_gene: TRBJ2-1; abundance: many; CDR3nt: TGTGCCAGCAGCGCAGGCCAGGGAGGGTCCTACAATGAGCAGTTCTTC; CDR3aa: CASSAGQGGSYNEQFF
d_gene: NA; v_gene: TRBV11-2; j_gene: TRBJ2-7; abundance: many; CDR3nt: TGTGCCAGCAGCTTGGGGAACGAGCAGTACTTC; CDR3aa: CASSLGNEQYF
d_gene: TRBD1; v_gene: TRBV29-1; j_gene: TRBJ2-7; abundance: many; CDR3nt: TGTGGTGCTAGGGATCGGGACAGCTCCTATGAACAGTACTTC; CDR3aa: CGARDRDSSYEQYF
d_gene: TRBD1; v_gene: TRBV29-1; j_gene: TRBJ2-3; abundance: many; CDR3nt: TGCAGCGTTGAAGAAGTCTTTCGGGGACAGGGTACAGATACGCAGTATTTT; CDR3aa: CSVEEVFRGQGTDTQYF
d_gene: NA; v_gene: TRBV3-1; j_gene: TRBJ1-1; abundance: many; CDR3nt: TGTGCCAGCAGCCAAAGGCGACCCCTGAACACTGAAGCTTTCTTT; CDR3aa: CASSQRRPLNTEAFF
d_gene: NA; v_gene: TRBV20-1; j_gene: TRBJ2-3; abundance: NA; CDR3nt: TGCAGTGCTAATCGGCGGGATGGGGGGCACGATACGCAGTATTTT; CDR3aa: CSANRRDGGHDTQYF
d_gene: NA; v_gene: TRBV6-6; j_gene: TRBJ2-2; abundance: NA; CDR3nt: TGTGCCGGGACTGGGGCAAACACCGGGCAGCTCTACTTT; CDR3aa: CAGTGANTGQLYF
d_gene: TRBD2; v_gene: TRBV5-1; j_gene: TRBJ2-7; abundance: many; CDR3nt: TGCGCCAGCAGCCCGAGGGGACTAGCGGGGTCCTACGAGCAGTACTTC; CDR3aa: CASSPRGLAGSYEQYF
d_gene: NA; v_gene: TRBV11-2; j_gene: TRBJ2-3; abundance: NA; CDR3nt: TGTGCCAGCAGCTTAAGGGGGGTCACAGATACGCAGTATTTT; CDR3aa: CASSLRGVTDTQYF
d_gene: NA; v_gene: TRBV23-1; j_gene: TRBJ2-1; abundance: many; CDR3nt: TGCTCCAGCAGTCCTCGACTGGGGGGCTATGCTGAGCAGTTCTTC; CDR3aa: CSSSPRLGGYAEQFF
d_gene: NA; v_gene: TRBV12-3/TRBV12-4; j_gene: TRBJ1-4; abundance: many; CDR3nt: TGTGCCAGCAGTCCGGGCAGGAGGCTTTCTGAAAAACTGTTTTTT; CDR3aa: CASSPGRRLSEKLFF
d_gene: NA; v_gene: TRBV7-2; j_gene: TRBJ2-7; abundance: many; CDR3nt: TGTGCCAGCAGCTTAGCGGACGAGCAGTACTTC; CDR3aa: CASSLADEQYF
d_gene: NA; v_gene: TRBV10-3; j_gene: TRBJ2-3; abundance: NA; CDR3nt: TGTGCCATCAGTGGGAACGAGAAGGCAGGGCGAATAACAGATACGCAGTATTTT; CDR3aa: CAISGNEKAGRITDTQYF
d_gene: NA; v_gene: TRBV23-1; j_gene: TRBJ2-3; abundance: few; CDR3nt: TGCGCCAGCAGTCAATTGGCAGGGCCAGATACGCAGTATTTT; CDR3aa: CASSQLAGPDTQYF
d_gene: NA; v_gene: TRBV28; j_gene: TRBJ2-3; abundance: many; CDR3nt: TGTGCCAGCAGTTTATCGGAGGTAGGGCAGTATTTT; CDR3aa: CASSLSEVGQYF
d_gene: TRBD2; v_gene: TRBV20-1; j_gene: TRBJ2-1; abundance: few; CDR3nt: TGCAGTGCTAGAGGCCACCTAGCGGGAACCTACAATGAGCAGTTCTTC; CDR3aa: CSARGHLAGTYNEQFF
d_gene: NA; v_gene: TRBV2; j_gene: TRBJ1-3; abundance: many; CDR3nt: TGTGCCAGTCTCAGAAGAAACACCATATATTTT; CDR3aa: CASLRRNTIYF
d_gene: TRBD1; v_gene: TRBV20-1; j_gene: TRBJ2-7; abundance: NA; CDR3nt: TGCAGTGCTAGGCACCGGGACAGGGGGCGCGAGCAGTACTTC; CDR3aa: CSARHRDRGREQYF
d_gene: TRBD2; v_gene: TRBV6-1; j_gene: TRBJ2-7; abundance: many; CDR3nt: TGTGCCAGCACTCGGACTAGCGGGAGTCAAGAGCAGTACTTC; CDR3aa: CASTRTSGSQEQYF
d_gene: NA; v_gene: TRBV5-1; j_gene: TRBJ2-7; abundance: many; CDR3nt: TGCGCCAGCAGCGGTCGTAGGCTTCGACAGCCAGGAACCTACGAGCAGTACTTC; CDR3aa: CASSGRRLRQPGTYEQYF
d_gene: TRBD1; v_gene: TRBV12-3/TRBV12-4; j_gene: TRBJ2-7; abundance: many; CDR3nt: TGTGCCAGCAGAGACCGGGACAGGGGGCTCGACGAGCAGTACTTC; CDR3aa: CASRDRDRGLDEQYF
d_gene: NA; v_gene: TRBV11-3; j_gene: TRBJ2-1; abundance: many; CDR3nt: TGTGCCAGCAGCTTAGAGGGGGCCGGTGAGCAGTTCTTC; CDR3aa: CASSLEGAGEQFF
d_gene: TRBD1; v_gene: TRBV6-6; j_gene: TRBJ1-2; abundance: many; CDR3nt: TGTGCCAGCAGCTACGGACAGGGAAGGCCCGGCTATGGCTACACCTTC; CDR3aa: CASSYGQGRPGYGYTF
d_gene: NA; v_gene: TRBV29-1; j_gene: TRBJ2-5; abundance: many; CDR3nt: TGCAGCGTTGAAGGCGGCAGCCGAGCGCAGTACTTC; CDR3aa: CSVEGGSRAQYF
d_gene: TRBD2; v_gene: TRBV11-2; j_gene: TRBJ2-1; abundance: NA; CDR3nt: TGTGCCAGCAGCTACCTAGCGGGAGGGATGGATGAGCAGTTCTTC; CDR3aa: CASSYLAGGMDEQFF
d_gene: NA; v_gene: TRBV7-6; j_gene: TRBJ1-2; abundance: NA; CDR3nt: TGTGCCAGCAGCCCCCATGGGCGACAGGGCTACACCTTC; CDR3aa: CASSPHGRQGYTF